One TCR beta chain is described in this entry. 13 Jbeta primers and 60 Vbeta primers were used for the PCR. The method was immunoSEQ multiplex PCR; TCRdb's version includes in-frame clones alone and lacks a portion of them. The repertoire includes some 140,000 clones, approximately 80% of them detected once, and 2% to 2.5% sits in the top ten. Germline V gene lookup returns CDR1 SGHVS and CDR2 FQNEAQ. V dropped 0 bases and J dropped 2 bases, with 5 bases sitting between them. The CDR3 is 14 residues long. The record originates from a study of cytomegalovirus exposure and HLA in healthy donors. Sequenced sample: PBMCs. The chain recombines TRBV7-8 with TRBJ1-5; the D is unclear. The origin of this receptor is a man aged 25-45 years in good health and CMV-seronegative. In DNA, the CDR3 is TGTGCCAGCAGCTTAGCCCAGGGCAATCAGCCCCAGCATTTT. Encoded protein: CASSLAQGNQPQHF.